This entry is about one T cell receptor (beta chain). As originally analysed: Nucleated cell counts were estimated from reference gene primer amplification. The protocol was immunoSEQ multiplex PCR, while the TCRdb copy is restricted to in-frame clones and leaves out a portion. The V and J calls and clone size are taken from that table; D and trimming were inferred from the DNA. The sample records 140,000 to 150,000 clones, around four fifths being singletons. This CDR3 is 14 amino acids long. The V gene lost 3 bases and the J gene lost 0 bases, with 8 bases spanning the gap. The germline V gene has CDR1 MNHEY and CDR2 SMNVEV (reference sequence). The data stem from a study of blood T cell repertoires in COVID-19. Overall study: Nucleic acid was either cDNA or gDNA, and it came from T cells, B-cell-depleted T cells, or PBMCs.

This receptor was taken from a woman in her forties with active or convalescent COVID-19. Sequenced input: peripheral blood. The chain employs TRBV27 and TRBJ1-1; no definite D call. DNA of the CDR3: TGTGCCAGCAGTTTGGCGGGCATGAACACTGAAGCTTTCTTT. This sequence encodes CASSLAGMNTEAFF.